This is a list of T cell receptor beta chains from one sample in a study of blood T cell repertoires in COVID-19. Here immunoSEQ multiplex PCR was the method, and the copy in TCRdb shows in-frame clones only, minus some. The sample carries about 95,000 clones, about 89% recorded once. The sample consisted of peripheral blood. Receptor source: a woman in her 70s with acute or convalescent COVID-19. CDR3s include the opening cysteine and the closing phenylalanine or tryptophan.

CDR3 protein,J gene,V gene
CASSPRDSRRSDTQYF,TRBJ2-3,TRBV14
CATSAKGLYQPQHF,TRBJ1-5,TRBV15
CASSEGAAGANVLTF,TRBJ2-6,TRBV6-4
CATSNRGQGNSPLHF,TRBJ1-6,TRBV15
CASRRGLAQETQYF,TRBJ2-5,TRBV2
CASTPHDRDTEAFF,TRBJ1-1,TRBV6-6
CASSRGGAMNTEAFF,TRBJ1-1,TRBV9
CASSQDPSTGLTYEQYF,TRBJ2-7,TRBV4-1
CASSPGLAYEQYF,TRBJ2-7,TRBV18
CASSLEAGANTGELFF,TRBJ2-2,TRBV11-1